This T cell receptor (beta chain) was observed in a study of blood T cells in healthy people across ages. The study, taken as a whole, reports: Observed TCR beta diversity per million T cells went down as age went up. This fall followed a roughly linear course with age. Naive T cell percentage by flow cytometry tracked strongly with beta diversity.

About this clonotype: Its antigen remains unknown.

Donors were systemically healthy Caucasian individuals from Russia aged 6 to 90 years. It was with a sample-barcoded 5' primer and a J-beta primer mix that a second PCR of roughly 6 to 12 cycles was run. TCRdb passed the 5' RACE reads through MiXCR, listing each CDR3 protein once. This table holds roughly 800,000 distinct CDR3 sequences, roughly 50% found once. The specimen sequenced was blood. The clonotype was recovered from a man aged 25 to 45 in good health.

This chain's CDR3 is CASSQTLGDTQYF. The CDR3 bases are TGTGCCAGCAGCCAAACCCTTGGTGATACGCAGTATTTT. J is TRBJ2-3 and V is TRBV11-3; D not resolved. In germline, CDR1 is SGHNT, CDR2 YENEEA. CDR3 length equals 13 residues. V was pared by 5 bases and J by 6 bases, with 12 bases between. Together with reference TRBV11-3 and TRBJ2-3, the CDR3 gives the full variable domain: EAGVVQSPRYKIIEKKQPVAFWCNPISGHNTLYWYLQNLGQGPELLIRYENEEAVDDSQLPKDRFSAERLKGVDSTLKIQPAELGDSAVYLCASSQTLGDTQYFGPGTRLTVL.